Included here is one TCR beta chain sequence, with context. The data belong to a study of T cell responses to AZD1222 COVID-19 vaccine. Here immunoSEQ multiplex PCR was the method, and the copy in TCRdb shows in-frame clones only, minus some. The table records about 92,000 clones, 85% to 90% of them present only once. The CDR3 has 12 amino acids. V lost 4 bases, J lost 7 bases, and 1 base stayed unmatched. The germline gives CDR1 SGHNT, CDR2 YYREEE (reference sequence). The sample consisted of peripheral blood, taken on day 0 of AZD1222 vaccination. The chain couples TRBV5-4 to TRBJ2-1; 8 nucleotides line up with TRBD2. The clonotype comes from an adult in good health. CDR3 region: CASSVAGNEQFF. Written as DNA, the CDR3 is TGTGCCAGCAGCGTAGCGGGGAATGAGCAGTTCTTC.